This T cell receptor (beta chain) stems from a study of technical replicates of blood from a handful of donors. Sequenced by immunoSEQ multiplex PCR; TCRdb stores in-frame clones only, minus some. The table shows almost 70,000 clones, with approximately 89% occurring only once. Germline V gene sequence: CDR1 LGHNA, CDR2 YNFKEQ. Trimming took 1 base from V and 7 from J, leaving 26 bases between them. The CDR3 covers 19 residues. V and J are TRBV4-2 and TRBJ2-1, with a weak D call TRBD2 (7 bases). This receptor was obtained from a human donor in good health. Some clones in this sample may be carry-over from other donors' samples. The specimen was PBMCs. CDR3 DNA sequence: TGTGCCAGCAGCCAAGGGGGGGGCGGGGGACGTAGCGCGAGTAATGAGCAGTTCTTC. This encodes CASSQGGGGGRSASNEQFF.